These T cell receptor beta chains were read from a single sample in a study of T cells in Graves' hyperthyroidism and ophthalmopathy. A single record per CDR3 protein comes from TCRdb applying MiXCR to the multiplex PCR reads. The data show 650,000 to 750,000 distinct CDR3 sequences, with around 15% seen just once and 10% held by the top ten. The sequencing input was blood. The receptors come from a woman aged 18-29 years with Graves' hyperthyroidism. The CDR3 runs from the conserved cysteine through the conserved F or W. D genes are given only for firm matches. For some rows the clone size is stated as once, few or many, or as a class when expanded; others skip it.

v_call: TRBV7-2; j_call: TRBJ2-7; clone_size: .; d_call: .; cdr3_aa: CASSLDISADEQYF; cdr3_nt: TGTGCCAGCAGCTTAGATATAAGTGCGGATGAGCAGTACTTC
v_call: TRBV11-3; j_call: TRBJ1-1; clone_size: many; d_call: TRBD1; cdr3_aa: CASSQGESSRAFF; cdr3_nt: TGTGCCAGCAGCCAGGGGGAGTCATCCCGAGCTTTCTTT
v_call: TRBV2; j_call: TRBJ2-5; clone_size: .; d_call: .; cdr3_aa: CASRYRWGETQYF; cdr3_nt: TGTGCCAGCAGGTACAGGTGGGGAGAGACCCAGTACTTC
v_call: TRBV12-5; j_call: TRBJ2-5; clone_size: few; d_call: .; cdr3_aa: CASGLTGLQTQYF; cdr3_nt: TGTGCTAGTGGTCTAACAGGGTTACAGACCCAGTACTTC
v_call: TRBV30; j_call: TRBJ2-3; clone_size: .; d_call: .; cdr3_aa: CAWSVLGPDTQYF; cdr3_nt: TGTGCCTGGAGTGTATTAGGTCCAGATACGCAGTATTTT
v_call: TRBV11-2; j_call: TRBJ2-1; clone_size: many; d_call: TRBD2; cdr3_aa: CASSIAGGAYNEQFF; cdr3_nt: TGTGCCAGCAGCATAGCGGGGGGGGCCTACAATGAGCAGTTCTTC
v_call: TRBV7-8; j_call: TRBJ2-1; clone_size: many; d_call: .; cdr3_aa: CASSFRSGVEQFF; cdr3_nt: TGTGCCAGCAGCTTTCGTTCGGGAGTCGAGCAGTTCTTC
v_call: TRBV12-3/TRBV12-4; j_call: TRBJ1-2; clone_size: .; d_call: .; cdr3_aa: CASSYRVGYTF; cdr3_nt: TGTGCCAGCAGCTACAGAGTAGGCTACACCTTC
v_call: TRBV28; j_call: TRBJ2-2; clone_size: few; d_call: TRBD1; cdr3_aa: CASSRTGSGELFF; cdr3_nt: TGTGCCAGCAGCCGGACAGGGTCCGGGGAGCTGTTTTTT
v_call: TRBV10-2; j_call: TRBJ2-1; clone_size: .; d_call: TRBD2; cdr3_aa: CASSQGLAGGLYNEQFF; cdr3_nt: TGCGCCAGCAGCCAGGGACTAGCGGGAGGGCTCTACAATGAGCAGTTCTTC